The sample holds many counts of the clone carrying this T cell receptor beta chain. What it recognizes is unknown. The sorted-subset TCR libraries were prepared using some 1 million CD4+ or CD8+ T cells as the starting material. This entry comes from a study of neurological immune-mediated disorders. Study-wide findings and caveats: The absence of any CDR3 amino acid sequence shared by expanded clones across subjects suggests that repertoires were private in all groups.

Germline loops: CDR1 SQVTM, CDR2 ANQGSEA. The CDR3 covers 11 residues. V was clipped by 6 bases and J by 6 bases, with 12 bases between them. The authors made cDNA by 5'RACE with 10-nucleotide random UMIs. The yield of each sequencing run was over 160 million TCR-beta sequences from 15-18 subjects. From the 5' RACE reads, TCRdb called clonotypes with MiXCR, one entry per CDR3 protein. The table has 30,000 to 45,000 distinct CDR3 sequences, approximately 10% seen once; the top ten hold 3.5% to 4%. The sequencing input was CD4+ T cells from blood. The V and J genes are TRBV29-1 and TRBJ2-7; the D call may be TRBD1 or TRBD2 (6 bases each). The origin of this receptor is a woman under 40 with HTLV-1-associated myelopathy (HAM/TSP). The chain's CDR3 is CSVGRGGEQYF. In nucleotides, the CDR3 is TGCAGCGTCGGCAGGGGAGGCGAGCAGTACTTC.